Below are 9 T cell receptor beta chains sequenced from a single sample in a study of molecular identifiers for immune sequencing clone quantification. One entry per CDR3 protein results from TCRdb running MiXCR on the PCR reads. Of 300,000 to 350,000 distinct CDR3 sequences listed, about a fifth are singletons. The sequenced sample consisted of naive CD8+ T cells from blood, with Jurkat cell RNA spiked in. Noted subset: FACS-sorted CD8+CD4-CCR7+CD45RA+ naive T cells. Receptors were obtained from a human donor in good health. Some libraries in this study had Jurkat cell RNA spiked in.

As to this clonotype: This clone may be a read error of a much larger clone one base away. J is TRBJ1-5 and V is TRBV19; D is possibly TRBD1 (6 bases). CDR1 and CDR2 from the germline V gene are LNHDA and SQIVND (reference sequence). The CDR3 is 15 amino acids. The CDR3 protein is CASSIWGQGSQSQHF. In DNA, the CDR3 is TGTGCCAGTAGTATATGGGGGCAGGGGAGTCAGTCCCAGCATTTT.

As regards this clonotype: Just one base apart from a much larger clone, this may be a read error. This chain links TRBV7-9 with TRBJ2-1; a weak D match, TRBD2 (5 bases). There are 12 residues in the CDR3. CDR1 SEHNR and CDR2 FQNEAQ come from the germline V gene (reference sequence). Trimming took 6 bases from V and 12 from J, leaving 15 bases between them. The CDR3, as DNA: TGTGCCAGCAGTAATACTAGTTATGGGCAGTTCTTC. It specifies CASSNTSYGQFF. Supplemented by reference TRBV7-9 and TRBJ2-1, the full variable domain reads DTGVSQNPRHKITKRGQNVTFRCDPISEHNRLYWYRQTLGQGPEFLTYFQNEAQLEKSRLLSDRFSAERPKGSFSTLEIQRTEQGDSAMYLCASSNTSYGQFFGPGTRLTVL.

This clonotype was seen repeatedly, ten times or more. This CDR3 reads CASSFTSGSGPDTQYF. DNA for the CDR3: TGTGCCAGCAGCTTTACTAGCGGTTCGGGTCCAGATACGCAGTATTTT. This chain joins TRBV7-9 and TRBJ2-3; TRBD2 aligns across 8 bases. CDR1 is SEHNR, CDR2 FQNEAQ, per germline (reference sequence). Trimming cost V 3 bases and J 4 bases; bases outside gene matches: 9. This CDR3 is built from 16 residues.

This clonotype was counted between two and nine times. J is TRBJ1-4 and V is TRBV7-6; D is possibly TRBD1 (5 bases). Trimming shortened V by 4 bases and J by 8 bases, and 17 bases separated the two germline ends. There are 15 residues in the CDR3. Germline V gene sequence: CDR1 SGHVS, CDR2 FNYEAQ. The DNA for the CDR3 is TGTGCCAGCAGCTCCTGGGACGTAGCGGGGGAAAAACTGTTTTTT. Protein product: CASSSWDVAGEKLFF.

Only a few counts were recorded for this clonotype. The gene calls are TRBV12-3 or TRBV12-4 and TRBJ2-5; D unresolved. The CDR3 has 13 amino acids. The V and J ends lost 5 bases and 2 bases respectively, with 9 bases between them. For the CDR3, the DNA is TGTGCCAGCAGTACCAGGTTTCAAGAGACCCAGTACTTC. Residues: CASSTRFQETQYF.

This clonotype has more than one count but fewer than ten. One end of the junction fails to match germline, which may point to a read error. This chain links TRBV6-2 or TRBV6-3 with TRBJ1-5, with 7 bases fitting TRBD1. The germline gives CDR1 MNHEY, CDR2 SVGEGT. CDR3 size: 13 residues. CDR3 residues: CASSYGTALPLDF. CDR3 nucleotide sequence: TGTGCCAGCAGTTACGGGACAGCCCTTCCCCTGGATTTT.

This clonotype was counted at least ten times. The gene calls are TRBV29-1 and TRBJ1-2, with 7 nucleotides matching TRBD1. This CDR3 has 11 amino acids. Germline values: CDR1 SQVTM, CDR2 ANQGSEA. CDR3 region: CTVEGAGGYTF. In DNA form, the CDR3 reads TGCACCGTGGAGGGGGCCGGTGGCTACACCTTC.

This clonotype was seen many times. This sequence joins TRBV19 and TRBJ2-5; 9 nucleotides line up with TRBD2. The CDR3 runs to 17 residues. CDR1 is LNHDA and CDR2 is SQIVND in the germline V gene (reference sequence). The junction had 11 bases not matched to a gene; V was cut back by 3 bases and J by 3 bases. In DNA, the CDR3 is TGTGCCAGTAGTATGTACCCCCCGACTAGCGGAGAAGAGACCCAGTACTTC. The encoded protein is CASSMYPPTSGEETQYF.

This clonotype has at least ten counts. This chain links TRBV13 with TRBJ2-5, with D perhaps TRBD2 (5 bases). This CDR3 is 12 amino acids long. Germline V lookup: CDR1 PRHDT, CDR2 FYEKMQ (reference sequence). Trimming cost V 6 bases and J 4 bases, with 9 bases left between them. This CDR3 is CASRREGETQYF. The CDR3 DNA reads TGTGCCAGCAGACGCGAGGGAGAGACCCAGTACTTC. The full variable domain, in which reference TRBV13 and TRBJ2-5 provide the parts outside the CDR3, is AAGVIQSPRHLIKEKRETATLKCYPIPRHDTVYWYQQGPGQDPQFLISFYEKMQSDKGSIPDRFSAQQFSDYHSELNMSSLELGDSALYFCASRREGETQYFGPGTRLLVL.